Listed below are T cell receptor beta chains from one sample, sequenced in a study of T cell responses to AZD1222 COVID-19 vaccine. Sequencing was performed with immunoSEQ multiplex PCR; in TCRdb, only in-frame clones are kept and a portion is missing. The sample lists about 180,000 clones, around nine tenths occurring once. This material consisted of peripheral blood, taken on day 0 of AZD1222 vaccination. Source of these receptors: an adult in good health. Each CDR3 is given with its conserved first and last residue. D genes are given only for firm matches. Clone sizes are given selectively: once, few, many, or a class where the clone is expanded.

>TRBJ2-1|13|TRBV6-7|.|.
TGTGCCAGCAGTCGGGCCCCGTACAATGAGCAGTTCTTC
CASSRAPYNEQFF
>TRBJ1-6|14|TRBV6-1|many|.
TGTGCCAGCAGTGAAAGGGCAGATAATTCACCCCTCCACTTT
CASSERADNSPLHF
>TRBJ2-7|15|TRBV27|once|TRBD1
TGTGCCAGCTCGATCCAACAGGGGGGCCCCTACGAGCAGTACTTC
CASSIQQGGPYEQYF
>TRBJ1-2|13|TRBV18|.|TRBD1
TGTGCCAGCTCACCGACAGGGCGCAAAGGCTACACCTTC
CASSPTGRKGYTF
>TRBJ1-1|13|TRBV5-4|.|TRBD1
TGTGCCAGCAGTTTACAGGGGGGCACTGAAGCTTTCTTT
CASSLQGGTEAFF
>TRBJ2-7|16|TRBV6-5|.|TRBD1
TGTGCCAGCAGTTACTCCGTGGACAGGGGGCTTGGCGAGCAGTACTTC
CASSYSVDRGLGEQYF
>TRBJ2-2|13|TRBV6-4|few|.
TGTGCCAGCAGTGAGCGGGACACCGGGGAGCTGTTTTTT
CASSERDTGELFF
>TRBJ2-1|16|TRBV5-1|once|.
TGCGCCAGCAGCTTGGTAGTTGCAAAGACCTACAATGAGCAGTTCTTC
CASSLVVAKTYNEQFF
>TRBJ1-5|14|TRBV30|.|TRBD1
TGTGCCTGGAGTCCGGGACAGGGCCCGGGGCCCCAGCATTTT
CAWSPGQGPGPQHF
>TRBJ2-7|13|TRBV12-3/TRBV12-4|.|.
TGTGCCAGCAGCAACGGGTACTCCTACGAGCAGTACTTC
CASSNGYSYEQYF
>TRBJ1-1|14|TRBV19|.|TRBD1
TGTGCCAGTAGTATGTTAACAGGGGGCACTGAAGCTTTCTTT
CASSMLTGGTEAFF
>TRBJ2-7|15|TRBV7-9|once|TRBD2
TGTGCCAGCAGCTCGACGTTAGCGGGAGCCTACGAGCAGTACTTC
CASSSTLAGAYEQYF
>TRBJ2-7|13|TRBV12-3/TRBV12-4|.|TRBD2
TGTGCCAGCAGTTTAGGCGGGGGCTACGAGCAGTACTTC
CASSLGGGYEQYF
>TRBJ2-1|16|TRBV28|.|.
TGTGCCAGCACCCCCGGGACAAGAGGGGGTGGTAATGAGCAGTTCTTC
CASTPGTRGGGNEQFF
>TRBJ2-1|15|TRBV18|.|.
TGTGCCAGCTCAAGGTCGGGGTTCCCCTACAATGAGCAGTTCTTC
CASSRSGFPYNEQFF